One T cell receptor (beta chain) is described in this entry. These data belong to a study of OX40 agonist ivuxolimab in advanced cancers. The germline gives CDR1 MNHEY, CDR2 SVGAGI. V was clipped by 10 bases and J by 4 bases, with 16 bases between them. CDR3 size: 13 residues. Generated by immunoSEQ multiplex PCR, the TCRdb table keeps only in-frame clones and is missing some. The table lists over 100,000 clones, approximately 92% of them singletons. This material consisted of CD4+ or CD8+ T cells sorted from blood, taken in a trial of the OX40 agonist ivuxolimab. The chain employs TRBV6-5 and TRBJ1-2, with a tentative D call TRBD1 (5 bases). The sequence derives from an adult with an advanced solid tumor such as melanoma, head and neck, liver or kidney cancer. CDR3 DNA: TGTGCCACCCAGTCCACAGGCTTCTATGGCTACACCTTC. It yields the protein CATQSTGFYGYTF.